Shown below are 14 T cell receptor beta chains from a single sample sequenced in a study of blood T cell repertoires in COVID-19. Data came from immunoSEQ multiplex PCR; TCRdb stores just in-frame clones and leaves some out. Here the sample spans tens of thousands of clones, around 92% being singletons. The source material was peripheral blood. These receptors were taken from a human donor with active COVID-19. The donor label of this sample is uncertain.

The chain links TRBV6-2 or TRBV6-3 to TRBJ2-3, with TRBD2 identical over 13 bases. CDR3 length: 15 amino acids. The junction had 7 bases not matched to a gene; V was cut back by 6 bases and J by 7 bases. Germline values: CDR1 MNHEY, CDR2 SVGEGT. Here the CDR3 DNA reads TGTGCCAGCAGCCAGACTAGCGGGAGGTCACATACGCAGTATTTT. Protein product: CASSQTSGRSHTQYF.

The gene calls are TRBV2 and TRBJ2-5, with 8 positions matching TRBD2. Unmatched junction bases numbered 9, after V lost 8 bases and J lost 4 bases. The germline V gene encodes CDR1 SNHLY and CDR2 FYNNEI. CDR3 length: 14 residues. CDR3 region: CASQRELLRETQYF. The CDR3 nucleotides are TGTGCCAGCCAGCGGGAGCTCTTAAGAGAGACCCAGTACTTC.

The V gene is TRBV28, the J gene TRBJ2-1, with a weak D call TRBD2 (5 bases). This CDR3 is 11 amino acids long. The germline V gene encodes CDR1 MDHEN and CDR2 SYDVKM. Deletions cut 5 bases from V and 6 bases from J, with 5 bases between. CDR3 in amino acids: CASSGGNEQFF. The CDR3 nucleotides read TGTGCCAGCAGTGGAGGCAATGAGCAGTTCTTC.

The chain links TRBV24-1 to TRBJ2-2, with 9 bases aligning to TRBD1. The length of the CDR3 is 16 residues. J gave up 7 bases and V 6 bases, and 11 bases lay outside the gene matches. Germline lookup yields CDR1 KGHDR and CDR2 SFDVKD. CDR3 protein: CATSIQGTGPVGELFF. For the CDR3, the DNA is TGTGCCACCAGTATTCAGGGGACAGGGCCTGTCGGGGAGCTGTTTTTT.

The V and J genes are TRBV4-3 and TRBJ2-3; D gene ambiguous. The germline CDR1 and CDR2 sequences are LGHNA and YSLEER. Trimming cost V 0 bases and J 5 bases, with 12 bases left between them. The CDR3 consists of 15 residues. The chain's CDR3 is CASSQDFRRRDTQYF. DNA for the CDR3: TGCGCCAGCAGCCAAGATTTCCGGCGGAGAGATACGCAGTATTTT.

The V call is TRBV20-1, the J call TRBJ2-1; D is possibly TRBD2 (5 bases). The length of the CDR3 is 15 residues. The germline V and J ends were trimmed by 3 bases and 0 bases, with 12 bases remaining between them. Germline V gene lookup returns CDR1 DFQATT and CDR2 SNEGSKA (reference sequence). The DNA for the CDR3 is TGCAGTGCTAGTACCTCTAGCCGCTCCTACAATGAGCAGTTCTTC. Protein: CSASTSSRSYNEQFF.

The chain's CDR3 is CASTETSGSYNEQFF. The CDR3 DNA follows: TGTGCCAGCACCGAGACTAGCGGGAGTTACAATGAGCAGTTCTTC. J is TRBJ2-1 and V is TRBV6-5; 12 bases are shared with TRBD2. CDR3 length: 15 amino acids. V was clipped by 7 bases and J by 4 bases; unmatched bases: 5. From germline, CDR1 is MNHEY and CDR2 SVGAGI.

The CDR3 reads CASSEQGESSTDTQYF. CDR3 coding DNA: TGTGCCAGCAGTGAACAGGGTGAATCCAGCACAGATACGCAGTATTTT. The chain is built from TRBV2 and TRBJ2-3; possible D gene TRBD1, 5 bases. Deletions cut 2 bases from V and 0 bases from J, with 12 bases between. This CDR3 is built from 16 residues. Per the germline V gene, CDR1 is SNHLY and CDR2 is FYNNEI.

The V gene is TRBV24-1, the J gene TRBJ1-5, with 10 bases lining up with TRBD1. This CDR3 comprises 16 residues. J lost 3 bases, V lost 4 bases, and 5 bases had no gene match. Germline CDR1 is KGHDR and CDR2 is SFDVKD. In nucleotides, the CDR3 is TGTGCCACCAGTGAACCGGGACAGGGGCCCAATCAGCCCCAGCATTTT. It translates to CATSEPGQGPNQPQHF.

This chain links TRBV6-4 with TRBJ1-3; the D is unclear. Germline loops: CDR1 MRHNA, CDR2 SNTAGT. The germline V and J ends were trimmed by 4 bases and 8 bases, with 3 bases remaining between them. The CDR3 is made up of 10 amino acids. CDR3 residues: CASSADTIYF. The CDR3, as DNA: TGTGCCAGCAGTGCTGACACCATATATTTT.

The J gene is TRBJ1-5, the V gene TRBV7-8; TRBD1 aligns across 7 bases. Germline lookup yields CDR1 SGHVS and CDR2 FQNEAQ. This CDR3 spans 16 amino acids. Unmatched junction bases numbered 9, after V lost 5 bases and J lost 2 bases. DNA of the CDR3: TGTGCCAGCAGCAAAAGACAGGGCAAGGGCAATCAGCCCCAGCATTTT. This sequence encodes CASSKRQGKGNQPQHF.

CDR3 sequence reads: CASSSQAWEVGDEQFF. CDR3 sequence (DNA): TGTGCCAGCAGCTCCCAGGCGTGGGAGGTTGGCGATGAGCAGTTCTTC. V usage is TRBV9 and J usage is TRBJ2-1, with a possible D match to TRBD2 (6 bases). Germline V gene lookup returns CDR1 SGDLS and CDR2 YYNGEE. Trimming cost V 4 bases and J 8 bases, with 22 bases left between them. The CDR3 has 16 amino acids.

The chain joins TRBV19 to TRBJ2-7; D might be TRBD1 (6 bases). The length of the CDR3 is 15 residues. CDR1 LNHDA and CDR2 SQIVND come from the germline V gene (reference sequence). V lost 3 bases and J 2 bases, leaving 14 bases between the germline ends. For the CDR3, the DNA is TGTGCCAGTAGTATCGAAGGGGGAGATACCTACGAGCAGTACTTC. It specifies CASSIEGGDTYEQYF.

The genes are TRBV5-1 and TRBJ1-1; maybe TRBD1 (5 bases). CDR1 SGHRS and CDR2 YFSETQ come from the germline V gene. This CDR3 has 14 residues. The V end was cut by 4 bases, the J end by 0 bases, with 10 bases between. Here the CDR3 reads CASSPDRMNTEAFF. CDR3 coding DNA: TGCGCCAGCAGCCCCGACAGAATGAACACTGAAGCTTTCTTT.